The present TCR beta chain was sequenced within a study of blood T cell repertoires in COVID-19. This clone was seen only a few times. Using immunoSEQ multiplex PCR, the repertoire was profiled, and TCRdb retains in-frame clones only, with some absent. Of 60,000 to 85,000 clones detected, just over 85% appear once; the ten largest clones hold roughly 2.1%. Germline assignment: CDR1 KGHSH and CDR2 LQKENI. Trimming removed 6 bases at V and 4 bases at J, with 15 bases between. This CDR3 is 14 amino acids long. The TCR comes from a woman aged 80 or older with active or convalescent COVID-19. The sample comprised peripheral blood. This sequence joins TRBV18 and TRBJ1-1; D perhaps matches TRBD1 (6 bases). The CDR3 coding sequence is TGTGCCAGCTCCCTTGGTGAGGGGGTCACTGAAGCTTTCTTT. Its translation is CASSLGEGVTEAFF.